This T cell receptor beta chain was observed in a study of blood T cells in healthy people across ages. Trimming removed 5 bases from V and 6 bases from J, with 10 bases in between. Germline lookup yields CDR1 SEHNR and CDR2 FQNEAQ (reference sequence). The CDR3 sequence is 12 residues long. For the second PCR, which ran for roughly 6 to 11 cycles, a sample-barcoded 5' primer and a J-beta primer mix were used. MiXCR was run by TCRdb on the 5' RACE reads, yielding one entry per CDR3 protein. The sample carries approximately 400,000 distinct CDR3 sequences, more than 45% recorded once. Each individual donor underwent a draw of about 11 milliliters of peripheral blood. Isolating PBMCs gave at least 6 million of these cells per sample.

The receptor was isolated from a man between 60 and 75 years old in good health. V and J are TRBV7-9 and TRBJ1-2; perhaps TRBD1 as D (5 bases). The source material was blood. The CDR3 nucleotides read TGTGCCAGCAGCGGGACTTTGGATGGCTACACCTTC. Amino acids: CASSGTLDGYTF.